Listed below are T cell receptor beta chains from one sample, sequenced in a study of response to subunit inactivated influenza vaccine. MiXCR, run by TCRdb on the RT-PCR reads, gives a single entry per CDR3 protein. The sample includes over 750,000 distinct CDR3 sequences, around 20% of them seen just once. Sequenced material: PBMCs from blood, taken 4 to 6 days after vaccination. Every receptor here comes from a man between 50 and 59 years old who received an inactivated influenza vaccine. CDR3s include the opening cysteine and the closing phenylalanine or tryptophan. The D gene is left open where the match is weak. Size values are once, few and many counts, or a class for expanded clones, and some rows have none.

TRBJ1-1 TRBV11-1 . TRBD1 CASTGQPAAHTEAFF TGTGCAAGCACGGGACAGCCGGCGGCCCACACTGAAGCTTTCTTT
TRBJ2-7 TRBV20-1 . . CSARAGQPPYEQYF TGCAGTGCTAGAGCTGGCCAGCCCCCCTACGAGCAGTACTTC
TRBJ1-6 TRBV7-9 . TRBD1 CSSSLGGPSPLHF TGTTCCAGCAGCTTAGGGGGCCCTTCACCCCTCCACTTT
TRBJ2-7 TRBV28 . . CASSSSDRAGGEQYF .
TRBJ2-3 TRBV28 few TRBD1 CASSGQARTDTQYF TGTGCCAGCAGTGGACAGGCTCGCACAGATACGCAGTATTTT
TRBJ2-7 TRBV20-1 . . CSARVALTPLEQYF TGCAGTGCTAGAGTGGCGCTAACCCCCCTCGAGCAGTACTTC
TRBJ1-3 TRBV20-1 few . CSAGEGYTGNTIYF TGCAGTGCTGGGGAGGGGTATACTGGAAACACCATATATTTT
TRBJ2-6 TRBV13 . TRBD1 CASSERQGSGANVLTF TGTGCCAGCAGCGAGCGACAGGGTTCTGGGGCCAACGTCCTGACTTTC
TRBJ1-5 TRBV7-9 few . CASSLDGGVQPQHF TGTGCCAGCAGCCTTGACGGGGGTGTTCAGCCCCAGCATTTT
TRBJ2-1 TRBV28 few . CASMELAKGEQFF TGTGCCAGCATGGAGCTAGCCAAGGGTGAGCAGTTCTTC
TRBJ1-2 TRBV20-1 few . CSARRGGDHGYTF TGCAGTGCTAGGAGGGGGGGGGATCATGGCTACACCTTC
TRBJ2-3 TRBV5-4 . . CASNLAAVGDTQYF TGTGCCAGCAACTTAGCGGCCGTGGGGGATACGCAGTATTTT
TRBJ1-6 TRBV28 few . CASSSHRGLSPLHF TGTGCCAGCAGTTCCCACCGTGGGCTTTCACCCCTCCACTTT
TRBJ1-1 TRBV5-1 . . CASSLVPSGTEAFF TGCGCCAGCAGCTTGGTTCCTTCGGGCACTGAAGCTTTCTTT
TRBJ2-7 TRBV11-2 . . CASSASRGASYEQYF TGTGCCAGCAGCGCGTCCAGGGGCGCCTCCTACGAGCAGTACTTC
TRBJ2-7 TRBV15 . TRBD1 CATSRGQGPSYEQYF TGTGCCACCAGCAGGGGACAGGGACCTTCCTACGAGCAGTACTTC
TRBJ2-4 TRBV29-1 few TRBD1 CSVAGTGGTLAKNIQYF TGCAGCGTCGCTGGGACAGGAGGAACACTAGCCAAAAACATTCAGTACTTC
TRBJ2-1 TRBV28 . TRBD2 CASSFGTSGRPTGNEQFF TGTGCCAGCAGTTTCGGGACTAGCGGGAGGCCGACGGGGAATGAGCAGTTCTTC
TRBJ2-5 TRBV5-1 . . CASSLALIGDRETQYF TGCGCCAGCAGCTTGGCCTTGATAGGTGACAGAGAGACCCAGTACTTC
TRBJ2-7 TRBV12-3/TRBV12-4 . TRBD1 CASSPRDSEQYF TGTGCCAGCAGTCCCAGGGACAGCGAGCAGTACTTC
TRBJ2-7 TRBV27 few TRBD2 CASSLSVLAGPYEQYF TGTGCCAGCAGTTTATCGGTGCTAGCGGGGCCCTACGAGCAGTACTTC
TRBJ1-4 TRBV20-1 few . CSARDRLEGKLFF TGCAGTGCTAGAGATCGACTCGAGGGAAAACTGTTTTTT
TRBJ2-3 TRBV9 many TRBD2 CASSLAGELGTQYF TGTGCCAGTTCTCTCGCGGGAGAGTTAGGTACGCAGTATTTT
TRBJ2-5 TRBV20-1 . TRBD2 CSASQLAGGYQETQYF TGCAGTGCTAGTCAGCTAGCGGGGGGGTACCAAGAGACCCAGTACTTC
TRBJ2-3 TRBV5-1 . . CASSLGKGHRTDTQYF TGCGCCAGCAGCTTGGGAAAGGGACACCGTACAGATACGCAGTATTTT
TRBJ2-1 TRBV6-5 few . CASSYGTGLDYNEQFF TGTGCCAGCAGTTACGGGACTGGCCTTGACTACAATGAGCAGTTCTTC
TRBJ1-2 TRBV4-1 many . CASSQDPGASYGYTF TGCGCCAGCAGCCAAGATCCAGGGGCGAGCTATGGCTACACCTTC
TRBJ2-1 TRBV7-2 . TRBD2 CASSLAWGGLAENNEQFF TGTGCCAGCAGCTTAGCATGGGGGGGACTAGCGGAGAACAATGAGCAGTTCTTC
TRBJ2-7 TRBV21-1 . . CARRLYRVYEQYF TGTGCCAGGAGACTTTACCGTGTCTACGAGCAGTACTTC
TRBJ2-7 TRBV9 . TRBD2 CASSAHPGLETYEQYF TGTGCCAGCAGCGCACATCCGGGACTAGAGACCTACGAGCAGTACTTC
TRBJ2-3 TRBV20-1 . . CSARDRRGGRDTQYF TGCAGTGCTAGAGATAGGAGGGGGGGCCGGGATACGCAGTATTTT
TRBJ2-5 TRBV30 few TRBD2 CAWTLAIAGGGETQYF TGTGCCTGGACCCTCGCTATTGCGGGAGGTGGAGAGACCCAGTACTTC